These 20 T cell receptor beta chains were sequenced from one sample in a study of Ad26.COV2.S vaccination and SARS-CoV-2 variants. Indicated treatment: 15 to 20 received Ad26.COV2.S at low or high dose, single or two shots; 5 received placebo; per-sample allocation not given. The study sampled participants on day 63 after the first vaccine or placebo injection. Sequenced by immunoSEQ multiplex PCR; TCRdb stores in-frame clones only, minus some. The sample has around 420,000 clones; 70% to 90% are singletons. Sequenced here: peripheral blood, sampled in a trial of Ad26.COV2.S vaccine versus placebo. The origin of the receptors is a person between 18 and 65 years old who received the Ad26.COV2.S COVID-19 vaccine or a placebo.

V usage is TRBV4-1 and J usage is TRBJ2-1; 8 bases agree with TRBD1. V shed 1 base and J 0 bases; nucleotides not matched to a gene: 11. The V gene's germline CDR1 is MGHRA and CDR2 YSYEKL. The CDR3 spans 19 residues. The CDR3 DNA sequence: TGCGCCAGCAGCCAAGTATACGCTAGGACAGGGAGCTCCTACAATGAGCAGTTCTTC. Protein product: CASSQVYARTGSSYNEQFF.

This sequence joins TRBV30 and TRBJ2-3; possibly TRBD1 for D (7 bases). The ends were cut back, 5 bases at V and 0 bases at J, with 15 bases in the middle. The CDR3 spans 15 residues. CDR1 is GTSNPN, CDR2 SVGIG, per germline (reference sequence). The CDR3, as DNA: TGTGCCTGGGCGGGACAGCGGACGAGCACAGATACGCAGTATTTT. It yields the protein CAWAGQRTSTDTQYF.

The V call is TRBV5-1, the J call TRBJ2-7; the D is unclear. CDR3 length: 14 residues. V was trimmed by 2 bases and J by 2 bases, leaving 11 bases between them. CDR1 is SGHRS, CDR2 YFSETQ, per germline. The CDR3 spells CASSFVPGPYEQYF. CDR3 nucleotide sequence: TGCGCCAGCAGCTTTGTTCCTGGACCCTACGAGCAGTACTTC. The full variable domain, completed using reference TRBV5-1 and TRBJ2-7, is KAGVTQTPRYLIKTRGQQVTLSCSPISGHRSVSWYQQTPGQGLQFLFEYFSETQRNKGNFPGRFSGRQFSNSRSEMNVSTLELGDSALYLCASSFVPGPYEQYFGPGTRLTVT.

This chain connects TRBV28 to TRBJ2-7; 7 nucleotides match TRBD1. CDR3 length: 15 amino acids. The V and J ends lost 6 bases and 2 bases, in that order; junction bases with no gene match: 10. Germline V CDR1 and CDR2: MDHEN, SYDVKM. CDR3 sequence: CASRAPGQYTYEQYF. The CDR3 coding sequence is TGTGCCAGCAGGGCACCGGGACAGTATACCTACGAGCAGTACTTC.

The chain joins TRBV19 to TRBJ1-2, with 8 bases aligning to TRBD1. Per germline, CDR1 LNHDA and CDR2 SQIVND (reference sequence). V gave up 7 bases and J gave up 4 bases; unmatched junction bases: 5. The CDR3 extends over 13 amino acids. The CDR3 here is CASNAQGAYGYTF. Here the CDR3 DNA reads TGTGCCAGTAACGCCCAGGGGGCCTATGGCTACACCTTC.

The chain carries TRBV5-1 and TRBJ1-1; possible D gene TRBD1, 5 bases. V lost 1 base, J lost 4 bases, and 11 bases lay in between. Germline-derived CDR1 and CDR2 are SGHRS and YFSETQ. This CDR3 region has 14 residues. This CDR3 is CASSLNLGGTEAFF. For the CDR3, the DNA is TGCGCCAGCAGCTTGAATCTGGGGGGCACTGAAGCTTTCTTT.

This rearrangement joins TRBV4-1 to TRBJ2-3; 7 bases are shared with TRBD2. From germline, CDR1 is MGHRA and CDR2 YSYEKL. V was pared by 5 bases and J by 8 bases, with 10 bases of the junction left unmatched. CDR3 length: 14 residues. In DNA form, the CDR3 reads TGCGCCAGCAGCTCTGGAAGCGGGGTTGGTACGCAGTATTTT. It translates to CASSSGSGVGTQYF.

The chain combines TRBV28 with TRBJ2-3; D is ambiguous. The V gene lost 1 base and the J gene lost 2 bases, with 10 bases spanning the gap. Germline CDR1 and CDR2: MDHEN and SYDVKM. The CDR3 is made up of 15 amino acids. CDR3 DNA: TGTGCCAGCAGTTTATCCGGCATAGACACAGATACGCAGTATTTT. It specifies CASSLSGIDTDTQYF.

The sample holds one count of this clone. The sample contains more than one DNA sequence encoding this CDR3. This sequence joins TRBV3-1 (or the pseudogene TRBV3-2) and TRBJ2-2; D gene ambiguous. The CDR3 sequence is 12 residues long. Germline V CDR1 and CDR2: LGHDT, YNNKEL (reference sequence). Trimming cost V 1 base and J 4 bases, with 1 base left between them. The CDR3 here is CASSQGTGELFF. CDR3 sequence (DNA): TGTGCCAGCAGCCAAGGCACCGGGGAGCTGTTTTTT.

CDR3 loop: CATSDSWTANQPQHF. The CDR3 DNA reads as TGTGCCACCAGTGATTCCTGGACAGCCAATCAGCCCCAGCATTTT. This chain links TRBV24-1 with TRBJ1-5, with D perhaps TRBD1 (6 bases). Deletions cut 2 bases from V and 3 bases from J, with 10 bases between. This CDR3 is 15 amino acids long. Germline CDR1 and CDR2: KGHDR and SFDVKD.

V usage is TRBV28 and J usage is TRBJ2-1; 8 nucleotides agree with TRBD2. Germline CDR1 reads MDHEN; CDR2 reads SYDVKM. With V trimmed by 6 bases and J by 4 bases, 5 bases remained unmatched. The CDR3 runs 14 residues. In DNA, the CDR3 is TGTGCCAGCAGGCGTAGCGGGGTTTACAATGAGCAGTTCTTC. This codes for CASRRSGVYNEQFF. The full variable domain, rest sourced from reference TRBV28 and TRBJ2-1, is DVKVTQSSRYLVKRTGEKVFLECVQDMDHENMFWYRQDPGLGLRLIYFSYDVKMKEKGDIPEGYSVSREKKERFSLILESASTNQTSMYLCASRRSGVYNEQFFGPGTRLTVL.

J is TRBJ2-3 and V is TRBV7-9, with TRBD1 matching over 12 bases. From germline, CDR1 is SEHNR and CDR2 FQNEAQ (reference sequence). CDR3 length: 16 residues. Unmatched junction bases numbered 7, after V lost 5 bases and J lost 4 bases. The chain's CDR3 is CASSQGTGGRADTQYF. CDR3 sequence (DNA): TGTGCCAGCAGCCAAGGGACAGGGGGCCGGGCAGATACGCAGTATTTT.

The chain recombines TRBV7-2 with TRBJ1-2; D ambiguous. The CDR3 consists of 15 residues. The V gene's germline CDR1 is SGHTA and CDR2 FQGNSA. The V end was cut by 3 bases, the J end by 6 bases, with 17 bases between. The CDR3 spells CASSFLPAAYNGYTF. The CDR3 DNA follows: TGTGCCAGCAGCTTCCTACCGGCGGCTTACAATGGCTACACCTTC. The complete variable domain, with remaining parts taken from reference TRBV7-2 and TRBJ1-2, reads GAGVSQSPSNKVTEKGKDVELRCDPISGHTALYWYRQSLGQGLEFLIYFQGNSAPDKSGLPSDRFSAERTGGSVSTLTIQRTQQEDSAVYLCASSFLPAAYNGYTFGSGTRLTVV.

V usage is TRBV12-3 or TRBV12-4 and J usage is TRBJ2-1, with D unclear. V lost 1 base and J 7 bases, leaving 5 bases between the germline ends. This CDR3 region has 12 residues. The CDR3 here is CASSLGGNEQFF. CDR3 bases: TGTGCCAGCAGTTTAGGTGGAAATGAGCAGTTCTTC.

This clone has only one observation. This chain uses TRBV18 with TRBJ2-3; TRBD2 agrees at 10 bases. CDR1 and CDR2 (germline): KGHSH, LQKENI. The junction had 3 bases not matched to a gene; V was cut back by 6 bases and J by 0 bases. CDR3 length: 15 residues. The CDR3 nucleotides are TGTGCCAGCTCCGGACTAGCGGAGAGCACAGATACGCAGTATTTT. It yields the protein CASSGLAESTDTQYF. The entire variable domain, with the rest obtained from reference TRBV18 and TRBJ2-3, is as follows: NAGVMQNPRHLVRRRGQEARLRCSPMKGHSHVYWYRQLPEEGLKFMVYLQKENIIDESGMPKERFSAEFPKEGPSILRIQQVVRGDSAAYFCASSGLAESTDTQYFGPGTRLTVL.

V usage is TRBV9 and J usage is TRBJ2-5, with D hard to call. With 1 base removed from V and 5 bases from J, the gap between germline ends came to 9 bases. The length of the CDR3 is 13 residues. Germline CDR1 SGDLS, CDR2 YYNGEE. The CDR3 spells CASSVSGPETQYF. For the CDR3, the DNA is TGTGCCAGCAGCGTATCCGGGCCGGAGACCCAGTACTTC.

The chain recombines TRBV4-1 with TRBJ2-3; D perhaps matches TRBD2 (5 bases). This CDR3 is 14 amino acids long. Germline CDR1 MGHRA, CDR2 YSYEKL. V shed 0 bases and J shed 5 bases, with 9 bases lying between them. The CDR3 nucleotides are TGCGCCAGCAGCCAAGAGCGGGCAAGAGATACGCAGTATTTT. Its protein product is CASSQERARDTQYF.

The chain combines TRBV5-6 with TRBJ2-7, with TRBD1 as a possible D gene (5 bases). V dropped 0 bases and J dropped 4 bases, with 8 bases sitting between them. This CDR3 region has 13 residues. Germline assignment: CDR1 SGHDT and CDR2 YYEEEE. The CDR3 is CASSLGTFYEQYF. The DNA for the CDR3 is TGTGCCAGCAGCTTGGGGACATTTTACGAGCAGTACTTC.

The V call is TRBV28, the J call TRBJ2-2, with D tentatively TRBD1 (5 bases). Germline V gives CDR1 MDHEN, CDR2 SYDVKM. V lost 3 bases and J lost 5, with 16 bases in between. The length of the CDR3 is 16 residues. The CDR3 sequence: CASSFSMAGRTGELFF. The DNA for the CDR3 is TGTGCCAGCAGTTTCTCTATGGCAGGGCGTACCGGGGAGCTGTTTTTT.

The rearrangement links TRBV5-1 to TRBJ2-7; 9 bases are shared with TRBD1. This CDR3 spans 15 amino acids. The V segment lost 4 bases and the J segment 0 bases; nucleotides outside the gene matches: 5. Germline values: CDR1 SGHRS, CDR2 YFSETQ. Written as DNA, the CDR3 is TGCGCCAGCAGCAAGGACAGGGGCCGCTCCTACGAGCAGTACTTC. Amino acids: CASSKDRGRSYEQYF.